This T cell receptor (beta chain) was sequenced for a study of T cells after yellow fever vaccination. About this clonotype: Its antigen is as yet unknown.

This CDR3 region has 12 residues. Trimming removed 5 bases from V and 3 bases from J, with 8 bases in between. CDR1 is LGHNT and CDR2 is FRNRAP in the germline V gene. They built TCR cDNA with 5'RACE template switching, a step that put in a universal primer site and UMIs. TCRdb ran MiXCR on the 5' RACE reads and lists one entry per CDR3 protein. The profile shows 300,000 or so distinct CDR3 sequences, 3.5% to 4.5% of them singletons. Study-wide findings and caveats: Although the secondary response was weaker, it peaked faster, at day 5 versus 15.

This clonotype was sampled from a man between 18 and 29 years old who received the YFV17D yellow fever vaccine. This specimen consisted of PBMCs, obtained 5 days after the yellow fever booster vaccination. The chain combines TRBV12-5 with TRBJ2-7; no firm D call. CDR3 bases: TGTGCTAGTGGTGGCCTCGTCTACGAGCAGTACTTC. The encoded protein is CASGGLVYEQYF.